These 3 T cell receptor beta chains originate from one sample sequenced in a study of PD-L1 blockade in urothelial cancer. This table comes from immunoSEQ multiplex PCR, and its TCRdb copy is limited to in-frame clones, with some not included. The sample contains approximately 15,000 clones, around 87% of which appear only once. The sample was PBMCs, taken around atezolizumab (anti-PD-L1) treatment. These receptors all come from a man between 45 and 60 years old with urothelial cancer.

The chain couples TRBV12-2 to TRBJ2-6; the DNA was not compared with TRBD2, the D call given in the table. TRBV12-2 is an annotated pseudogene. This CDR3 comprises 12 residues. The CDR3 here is CASRPCTNVLTF. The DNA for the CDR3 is TGTGCAAGTCGCCCCTGTACCAACGTCCTGACTTTC.

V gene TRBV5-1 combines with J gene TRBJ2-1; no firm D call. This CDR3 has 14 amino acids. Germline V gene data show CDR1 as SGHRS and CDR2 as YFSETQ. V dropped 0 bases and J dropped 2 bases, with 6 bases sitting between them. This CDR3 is CASSLDYTYNEQFF. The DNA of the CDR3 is TGCGCCAGCAGCTTGGACTACACCTACAATGAGCAGTTCTTC.

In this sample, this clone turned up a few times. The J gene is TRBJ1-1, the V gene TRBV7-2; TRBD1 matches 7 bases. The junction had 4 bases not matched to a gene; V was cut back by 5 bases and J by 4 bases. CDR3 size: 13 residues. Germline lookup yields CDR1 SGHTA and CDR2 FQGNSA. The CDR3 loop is CASSPGTATEAFF. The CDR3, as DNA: TGTGCCAGCAGCCCCGGGACAGCCACTGAAGCTTTCTTT.